The present TCR beta chain was sequenced within a study of monozygotic twins with inflammatory bowel disease. Regarding the study as a whole: Subtypes among T cells remained indistinguishable. Between concordant and discordant twins, repertoire similarity failed to differ, a result that limited power may explain.

Whole-blood total RNA was extracted without T cell sorting. Germline V lookup: CDR1 SQVTM, CDR2 ANQGSEA. The CDR3 is 14 amino acids. TCRalpha and TCRbeta cDNA went through nested PCRs of roughly 17 and 9 cycles, two in total. Reanalyzing the 5' RACE reads, TCRdb keeps one entry per CDR3 protein, without DNA. The listing contains 300,000 to 450,000 distinct CDR3 sequences. A word on this clonotype: Its matching antigen is unknown.

This sequence originates from a human donor with ulcerative colitis or Crohn's disease, or a healthy co-twin of an affected twin (not recorded which). The sequenced sample consisted of blood. The J gene is TRBJ2-5, the V gene TRBV29-1; checking the TCRdb D call of TRBD2 is not possible without DNA. CDR3 protein: CSVGELGMVETQYF.